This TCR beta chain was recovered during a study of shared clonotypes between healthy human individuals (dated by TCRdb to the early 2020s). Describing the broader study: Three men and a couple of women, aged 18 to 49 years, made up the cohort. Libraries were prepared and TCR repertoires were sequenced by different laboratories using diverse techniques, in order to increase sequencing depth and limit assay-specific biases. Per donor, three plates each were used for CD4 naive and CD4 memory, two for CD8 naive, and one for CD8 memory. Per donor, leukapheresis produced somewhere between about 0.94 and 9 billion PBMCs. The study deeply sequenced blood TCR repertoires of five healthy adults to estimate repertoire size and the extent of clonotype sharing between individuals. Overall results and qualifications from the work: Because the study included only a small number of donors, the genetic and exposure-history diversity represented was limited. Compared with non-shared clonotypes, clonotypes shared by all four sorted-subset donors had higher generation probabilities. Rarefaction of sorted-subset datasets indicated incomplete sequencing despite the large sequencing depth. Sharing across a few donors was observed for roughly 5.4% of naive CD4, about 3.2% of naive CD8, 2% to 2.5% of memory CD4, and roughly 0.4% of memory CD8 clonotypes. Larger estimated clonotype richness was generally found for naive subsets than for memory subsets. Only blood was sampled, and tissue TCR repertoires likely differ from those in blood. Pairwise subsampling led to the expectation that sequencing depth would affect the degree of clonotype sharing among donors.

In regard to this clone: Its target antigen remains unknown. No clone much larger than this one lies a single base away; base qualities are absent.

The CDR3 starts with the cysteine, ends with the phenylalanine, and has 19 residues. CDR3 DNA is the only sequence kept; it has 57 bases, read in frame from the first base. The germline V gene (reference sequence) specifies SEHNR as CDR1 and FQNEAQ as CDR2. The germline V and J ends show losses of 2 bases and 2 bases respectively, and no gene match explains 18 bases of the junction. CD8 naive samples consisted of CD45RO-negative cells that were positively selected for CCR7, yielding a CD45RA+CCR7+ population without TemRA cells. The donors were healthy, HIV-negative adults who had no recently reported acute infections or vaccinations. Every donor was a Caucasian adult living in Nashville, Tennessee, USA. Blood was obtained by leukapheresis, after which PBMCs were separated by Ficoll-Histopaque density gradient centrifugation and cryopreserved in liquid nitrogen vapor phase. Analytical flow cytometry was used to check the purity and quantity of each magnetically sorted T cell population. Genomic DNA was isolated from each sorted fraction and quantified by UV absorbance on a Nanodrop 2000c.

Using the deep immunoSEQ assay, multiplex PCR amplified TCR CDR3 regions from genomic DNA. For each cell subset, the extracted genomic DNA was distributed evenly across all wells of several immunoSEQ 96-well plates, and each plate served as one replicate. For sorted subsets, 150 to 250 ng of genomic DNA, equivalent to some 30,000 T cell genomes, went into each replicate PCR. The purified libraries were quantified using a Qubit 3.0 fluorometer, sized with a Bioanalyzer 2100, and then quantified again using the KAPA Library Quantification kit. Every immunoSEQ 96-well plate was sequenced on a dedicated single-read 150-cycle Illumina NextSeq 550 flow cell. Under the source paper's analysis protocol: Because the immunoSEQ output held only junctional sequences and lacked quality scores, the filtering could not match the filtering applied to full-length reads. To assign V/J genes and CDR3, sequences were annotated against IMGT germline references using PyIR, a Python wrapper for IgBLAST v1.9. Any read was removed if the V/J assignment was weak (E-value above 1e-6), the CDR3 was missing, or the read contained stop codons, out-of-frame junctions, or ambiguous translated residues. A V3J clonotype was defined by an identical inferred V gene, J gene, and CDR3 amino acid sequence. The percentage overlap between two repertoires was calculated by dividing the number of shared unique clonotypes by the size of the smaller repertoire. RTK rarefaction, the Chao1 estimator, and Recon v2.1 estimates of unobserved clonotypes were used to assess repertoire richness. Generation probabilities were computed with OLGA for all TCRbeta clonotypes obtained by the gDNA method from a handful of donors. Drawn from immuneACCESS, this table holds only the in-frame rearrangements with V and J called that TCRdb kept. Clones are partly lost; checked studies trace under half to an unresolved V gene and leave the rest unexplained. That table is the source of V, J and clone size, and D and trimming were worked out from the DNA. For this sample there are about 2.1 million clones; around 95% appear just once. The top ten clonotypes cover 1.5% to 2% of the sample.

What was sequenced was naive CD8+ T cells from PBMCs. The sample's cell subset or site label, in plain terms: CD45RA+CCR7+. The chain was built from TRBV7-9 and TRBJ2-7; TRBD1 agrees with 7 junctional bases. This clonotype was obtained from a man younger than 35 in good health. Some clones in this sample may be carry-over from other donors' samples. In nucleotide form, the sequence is TGTGCCAGCAGCTTAAGACAGGGCAGGGGCCTCCGACCACCCTACGAGCAGTACTTC. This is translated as CASSLRQGRGLRPPYEQYF.